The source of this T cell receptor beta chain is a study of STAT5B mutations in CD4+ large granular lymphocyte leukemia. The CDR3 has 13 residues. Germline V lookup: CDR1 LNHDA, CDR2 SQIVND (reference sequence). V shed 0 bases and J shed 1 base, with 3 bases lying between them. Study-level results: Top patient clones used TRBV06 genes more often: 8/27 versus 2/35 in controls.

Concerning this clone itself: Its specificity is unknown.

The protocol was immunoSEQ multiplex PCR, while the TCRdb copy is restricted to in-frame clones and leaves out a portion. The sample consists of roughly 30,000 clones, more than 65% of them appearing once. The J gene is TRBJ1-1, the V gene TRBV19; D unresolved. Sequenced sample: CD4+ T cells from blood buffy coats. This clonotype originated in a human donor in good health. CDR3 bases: TGTGCCAGTAGTATAGATGGGAACACTGAAGCTTTCTTT. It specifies CASSIDGNTEAFF.